This entry lists 29 T cell receptor beta chains sequenced from one sample in a study of blood T cell repertoires in COVID-19. Profiling relied on immunoSEQ multiplex PCR, and the TCRdb table lists in-frame clones only, not all of them. The sample lists 150,000 to 200,000 clones, about 78% occurring once. Sequencing input: PBMCs or T cells enriched from blood (not recorded which). The receptors stem from a woman in her 50s who had recovered from COVID-19.

The chain couples TRBV28 to TRBJ2-5; 7 positions agree with TRBD1. CDR1 is MDHEN, CDR2 SYDVKM, per germline. CDR3 length equals 14 residues. Trimming took 4 bases from V and 5 from J; bases not matched to a gene: 7. CDR3 sequence (DNA): TGTGCCAGCAGTTCTCCCGACAGGGCGGAGACCCAGTACTTC. It translates to CASSSPDRAETQYF.

The chain recombines TRBV6-5 with TRBJ1-5; no reliable D call. The CDR3 totals 14 residues. From germline, CDR1 is MNHEY and CDR2 SVGAGI. V shed 2 bases and J shed 0 bases, with 5 bases lying between them. The CDR3 sequence: CASSYDYSNQPQHF. In DNA form, the CDR3 reads TGTGCCAGCAGTTACGACTATAGCAATCAGCCCCAGCATTTT.

This chain joins TRBV10-2 and TRBJ2-1; 7 positions agree with TRBD2. CDR1 and CDR2 from the germline V gene are WSHSY and SAAADI. Trimming took 4 bases from V and 7 from J; bases not matched to a gene: 7. The length of the CDR3 is 14 residues. The CDR3 spells CASSGPGGGNEQFF. The CDR3 DNA sequence: TGCGCCAGCAGTGGTCCGGGAGGTGGAAATGAGCAGTTCTTC.

V usage is TRBV24-1 and J usage is TRBJ1-2; TRBD1 aligns across 10 bases. The germline gives CDR1 KGHDR, CDR2 SFDVKD. J was trimmed by 4 bases and V by 4 bases; bases with no gene match: 5. This CDR3 is 15 amino acids long. In nucleotides, the CDR3 is TGTGCCACCAGTGAGGGACAGGGGAATAGCTATGGCTACACCTTC. The encoded protein is CATSEGQGNSYGYTF.

The chain couples TRBV28 to TRBJ1-1; no clear D gene. The CDR3 has 12 amino acids. Germline V CDR1 and CDR2: MDHEN, SYDVKM. V dropped 2 bases and J dropped 9 bases, with 10 bases sitting between them. The chain's CDR3 is CASSLGRPKAFF. The DNA of the CDR3 is TGTGCCAGCAGTTTAGGGCGACCTAAAGCTTTCTTT.

This rearrangement joins TRBV28 to TRBJ2-2; TRBD2 matches at 10 bases. Looked up from germline, CDR1 is MDHEN and CDR2 is SYDVKM. The trim removed 3 bases at V and 4 bases at J, leaving 8 bases unmatched. CDR3 size: 17 residues. The CDR3 reads CASSFPSGRAGTGELFF. The CDR3 DNA reads as TGTGCCAGCAGTTTCCCAAGCGGGAGGGCGGGCACCGGGGAGCTGTTTTTT.

The chain combines TRBV3-1 (or the pseudogene TRBV3-2) with TRBJ2-5; 7 positions match TRBD2. This CDR3 has 13 amino acids. J lost 3 bases, V lost 2 bases, and 0 bases had no gene match. Looked up from germline, CDR1 is LGHDT and CDR2 is YNNKEL (reference sequence). In nucleotides, the CDR3 is TGTGCCAGCAGCCAAAGCGGGAAAGAGACCCAGTACTTC. It encodes CASSQSGKETQYF.

The chain uses TRBV7-9 and TRBJ1-2; the D gene is possibly TRBD1 (5 bases). V lost 6 bases and J 6 bases, leaving 17 bases between the germline ends. Germline-derived CDR1 and CDR2 are SEHNR and FQNEAQ (reference sequence). The CDR3 spans 14 residues. CDR3 amino acids: CASSSTGTPNGYTF. The CDR3 nucleotides are TGTGCCAGCAGTTCCACCGGGACTCCCAATGGCTACACCTTC.

The chain employs TRBV5-1 and TRBJ1-1, with no clear D. There are 15 residues in the CDR3. From germline, CDR1 is SGHRS and CDR2 YFSETQ. V shed 0 bases and J shed 1 base, with 10 bases lying between them. CDR3 protein: CASSLGLGRNTEAFF. Here the CDR3 DNA reads TGCGCCAGCAGCTTGGGTTTAGGGAGGAACACTGAAGCTTTCTTT.

The chain is built from TRBV7-6 and TRBJ1-6; 7 positions match TRBD1. J gave up 0 bases and V 4 bases, and 6 bases lay outside the gene matches. Germline V gene lookup returns CDR1 SGHVS and CDR2 FNYEAQ. CDR3 length: 17 amino acids. The chain's CDR3 is CASSSDRASSYNSPLHF. CDR3 nucleotides: TGTGCCAGCAGCTCTGACAGGGCGAGCTCCTATAATTCACCCCTCCACTTT.

The genes are TRBV2 and TRBJ1-1; D unresolved. The CDR3 is 13 amino acids. Trimming took off 5 bases at V and 2 bases at J, with 9 bases between the two ends. The V gene's germline CDR1 is SNHLY and CDR2 FYNNEI. The CDR3 sequence: CASSLEVNTEAFF. The CDR3 nucleotides read TGTGCCAGCAGTCTTGAGGTTAACACTGAAGCTTTCTTT.

The V and J genes are TRBV9 and TRBJ2-3; tentative D call: TRBD2 (5 bases). Trimming took off 4 bases at V and 6 bases at J, with 12 bases between the two ends. Germline CDR1 SGDLS, CDR2 YYNGEE. The length of the CDR3 is 13 residues. CDR3 coding DNA: TGTGCCAGCAGCTCGACTCGAGGGGATACGCAGTATTTT. Protein sequence: CASSSTRGDTQYF.

The chain is built from TRBV7-9 and TRBJ2-7; TRBD1 matches at 12 bases. The V segment lost 4 bases and the J segment 0 bases; nucleotides outside the gene matches: 13. In germline, CDR1 is SEHNR, CDR2 FQNEAQ (reference sequence). The CDR3 contains 19 residues. The CDR3 loop reads CASSSPGQGALRSSYEQYF. The CDR3 DNA reads as TGTGCCAGCAGCTCACCGGGACAGGGGGCCCTAAGGAGCTCCTACGAGCAGTACTTC.

This clone has more than one count but fewer than ten. V gene TRBV19 combines with J gene TRBJ2-7, with TRBD1 identical over 8 bases. This CDR3 is 14 amino acids long. With V trimmed by 5 bases and J by 7 bases, 10 bases remained unmatched. Germline V lookup: CDR1 LNHDA, CDR2 SQIVND (reference sequence). CDR3 region: CASSPRTGWWEQYF. In DNA, the CDR3 is TGTGCCAGTAGTCCGCGGACAGGGTGGTGGGAGCAGTACTTC. Complete variable domain (other parts from reference TRBV19 and TRBJ2-7): DGGITQSPKYLFRKEGQNVTLSCEQNLNHDAMYWYRQDPGQGLRLIYYSQIVNDFQKGDIAEGYSVSREKKESFPLTVTSAQKNPTAFYLCASSPRTGWWEQYFGPGTRLTVT.

The V call is TRBV6-6, the J call TRBJ2-7, with TRBD1 matching 8 bases. Germline CDR1 is MNHNY and CDR2 is SVGAGI (reference sequence). Losses at the gene ends were 0 bases for V and 2 bases for J; bases not matched to a gene: 0. The CDR3 contains 14 residues. The CDR3 DNA reads as TGTGCCAGCAGTTACTCGACAGGGGCCTACGAGCAGTACTTC. Protein sequence: CASSYSTGAYEQYF.

V usage is TRBV11-1 and J usage is TRBJ1-3; the D is unclear. Germline V lookup: CDR1 SGHAT, CDR2 FQDESV (reference sequence). The V gene lost 4 bases and the J gene lost 0 bases, with 4 bases spanning the gap. There are 13 residues in the CDR3. The CDR3 DNA is TGTGCCAGCAGCTCCCTCTCTGGAAACACCATATATTTT. Its protein is CASSSLSGNTIYF.

The chain uses TRBV30 and TRBJ1-5; D call uncertain. V was trimmed by 1 base and J by 3 bases, leaving 10 bases between them. Germline loops: CDR1 GTSNPN, CDR2 SVGIG (reference sequence). This CDR3 has 14 residues. CDR3 amino acids: CAWSGGLNNQPQHF. CDR3 DNA: TGTGCCTGGAGTGGCGGACTGAACAATCAGCCCCAGCATTTT.

The rearrangement uses TRBV28 and TRBJ1-1; 7 bases line up with TRBD1. Germline CDR1 reads MDHEN; CDR2 reads SYDVKM. With 7 bases clipped from V and 11 bases from J, the junction kept 10 bases outside the gene matches. CDR3 size: 12 residues. Written as DNA, the CDR3 is TGTGCCAGCAACGCTGACAGGGTAGGGGCTTTCTTT. Translation: CASNADRVGAFF.

V is TRBV6-6 and J is TRBJ1-5; D is possibly TRBD1 (6 bases). This CDR3 has 14 residues. The ends were cut back, 6 bases at V and 7 bases at J, with 16 bases in the middle. The V gene's germline CDR1 is MNHNY and CDR2 SVGAGI (reference sequence). This CDR3 reads CASRQGLGSQPQHF. In nucleotides, the CDR3 is TGTGCCAGCAGGCAGGGGCTTGGTTCGCAGCCCCAGCATTTT.

The chain employs TRBV5-6 and TRBJ1-4; possibly TRBD1 for D (5 bases). This CDR3 has 14 residues. V was pared by 4 bases and J by 3 bases, with 10 bases between. Germline V CDR1 and CDR2: SGHDT, YYEEEE. The CDR3 coding sequence is TGTGCCAGCAGCATAGACAGACCTAATGAAAAACTGTTTTTT. Its protein is CASSIDRPNEKLFF.

The chain joins TRBV28 to TRBJ1-2; TRBD1 might be the D (6 bases). Trimming stripped 5 bases from V and 5 bases from J, with 9 bases between. The germline gives CDR1 MDHEN, CDR2 SYDVKM. This CDR3 has 12 amino acids. The CDR3 DNA sequence: TGTGCCAGCAGTATAACAGGGTATGGCTACACCTTC. This translates into CASSITGYGYTF.

The CDR3 sequence is CASSVGGAGAGELFF. In nucleotides, the CDR3 is TGTGCCAGCAGCGTAGGAGGGGCAGGGGCAGGGGAGCTGTTTTTT. The V call is TRBV9, the J call TRBJ2-2, with D possibly matching TRBD1 (6 bases). The CDR3 spans 15 residues. CDR1 is SGDLS and CDR2 is YYNGEE in the germline V gene. Trimming removed 0 bases from V and 8 bases from J, with 14 bases in between.

The chain recombines TRBV27 with TRBJ2-4; no clear D. The CDR3 is 13 residues long. Trimming left V 2 bases short and J 6 bases short, with 8 bases between. In germline, CDR1 is MNHEY, CDR2 SMNVEV (reference sequence). In DNA, the CDR3 is TGTGCCAGCAGTTTAAACTTCGTAAACATTCAGTACTTC. Amino acid sequence: CASSLNFVNIQYF.

This clone was detected once. The chain couples TRBV6-1 to TRBJ1-5, with a weak D call TRBD1 (6 bases). The CDR3 length is 14 residues. V lost 3 bases, J lost 9 bases, and 15 bases lay in between. Germline loops: CDR1 MNHNS, CDR2 SASEGT. The CDR3 protein is CASSDDRWVGPQHF. CDR3 in DNA: TGTGCCAGCAGTGACGACAGGTGGGTCGGGCCCCAGCATTTT.

V usage is TRBV5-4 and J usage is TRBJ1-2, with D unresolved. The CDR3 consists of 14 residues. Trimming pared 3 bases from V and 0 bases from J, leaving 9 bases between. Germline assignment: CDR1 SGHNT and CDR2 YYREEE (reference sequence). CDR3 loop: CASSSPGANYGYTF. DNA for the CDR3: TGTGCCAGCAGCTCCCCAGGCGCTAACTATGGCTACACCTTC.

The chain couples TRBV27 to TRBJ2-7; a weak D match, TRBD1 (6 bases). The germline CDR1 and CDR2 sequences are MNHEY and SMNVEV (reference sequence). This CDR3 has 13 residues. V lost 6 bases and J lost 2, with 11 bases in between. CDR3 in amino acids: CASRGTSAYEQYF. CDR3 sequence (DNA): TGTGCCAGCAGAGGGACATCTGCCTACGAGCAGTACTTC.

The chain links TRBV6-1 to TRBJ1-2; D unresolved. Trimming left V 0 bases short and J 0 bases short, with 8 bases between. The CDR3 covers 15 residues. Germline assignment: CDR1 MNHNS and CDR2 SASEGT. CDR3 nucleotides: TGTGCCAGCAGTGAAGCGGCCGGGGCTAACTATGGCTACACCTTC. Protein product: CASSEAAGANYGYTF.

The rearrangement links TRBV5-5 to TRBJ2-7; D call uncertain. Per germline, CDR1 SGHKS and CDR2 YYEKEE (reference sequence). This CDR3 region has 13 residues. The V and J ends lost 4 bases and 0 bases respectively, with 8 bases between them. The CDR3: CASSPHTSYEQYF. CDR3 in DNA: TGTGCCAGCAGCCCCCACACCTCCTACGAGCAGTACTTC.

The chain recombines TRBV3-1 (or the pseudogene TRBV3-2) with TRBJ2-7, with 8 bases matching TRBD1. The ends lost 11 bases at V and 12 bases at J; junction bases unmatched: 15. The CDR3 is made up of 12 amino acids. Germline V gene data show CDR1 as LGHDT and CDR2 as YNNKEL (reference sequence). The CDR3 region is CARRRTGRFRYF. DNA of the CDR3: TGTGCCCGCCGAAGGACAGGGCGGTTTCGGTACTTC.